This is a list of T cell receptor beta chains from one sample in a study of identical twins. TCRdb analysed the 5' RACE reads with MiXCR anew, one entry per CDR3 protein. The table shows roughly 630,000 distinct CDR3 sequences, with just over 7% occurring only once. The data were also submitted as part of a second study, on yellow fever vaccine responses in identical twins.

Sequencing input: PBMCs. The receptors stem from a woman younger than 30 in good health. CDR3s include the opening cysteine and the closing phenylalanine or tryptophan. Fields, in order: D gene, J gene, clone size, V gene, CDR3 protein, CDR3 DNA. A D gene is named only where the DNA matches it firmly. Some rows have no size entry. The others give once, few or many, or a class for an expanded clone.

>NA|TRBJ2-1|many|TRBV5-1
CASSLVPINEQFF
TGCGCCAGCAGCTTGGTTCCGATCAATGAGCAGTTCTTC
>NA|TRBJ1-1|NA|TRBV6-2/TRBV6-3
CASVTVGRAFF
TGTGCCAGCGTAACCGTAGGGCGAGCTTTCTTT
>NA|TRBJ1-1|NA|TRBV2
CASSKDTSNTEAFF
TGTGCCAGCAGTAAGGACACGTCGAACACTGAAGCTTTCTTT
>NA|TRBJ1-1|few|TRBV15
CATSRDSTGTAFF
TGTGCCACCAGCAGAGATAGTACAGGGACAGCTTTCTTT
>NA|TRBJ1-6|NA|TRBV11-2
CASSFTSSYNSPLHF
TGTGCCAGCAGCTTCACAAGCTCCTATAATTCACCCCTCCACTTT
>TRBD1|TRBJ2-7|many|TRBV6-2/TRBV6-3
CASGYRGRDYEQYF
TGTGCCAGCGGTTACAGGGGGCGCGACTACGAGCAGTACTTC
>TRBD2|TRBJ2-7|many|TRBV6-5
CASSYSRTSGTYEQYF
TGTGCCAGCAGTTACTCCCGGACTAGCGGAACCTACGAGCAGTACTTC
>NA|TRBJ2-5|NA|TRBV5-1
CASSFTRGEETQYF
TGCGCCAGCAGCTTTACAAGGGGAGAGGAGACCCAGTACTTC
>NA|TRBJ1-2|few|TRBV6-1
CASSASGGANYGYTF
TGTGCCAGCAGTGCTTCGGGGGGGGCGAACTATGGCTACACCTTC
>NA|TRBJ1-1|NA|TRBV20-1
CSARKRQQNTEAFF
TGCAGTGCTAGAAAGCGGCAGCAGAACACTGAAGCTTTCTTT
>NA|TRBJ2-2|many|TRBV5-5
CASSFWAGELFF
TGTGCCAGCAGCTTTTGGGCCGGGGAGCTGTTTTTT
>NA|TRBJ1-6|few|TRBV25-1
CASSEWRSPLHF
TGTGCCAGCAGTGAATGGCGTTCACCCCTCCACTTT
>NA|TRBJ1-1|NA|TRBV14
CASSQVTGVEAFF
TGTGCCAGCAGCCAAGTTACGGGAGTTGAAGCTTTCTTT
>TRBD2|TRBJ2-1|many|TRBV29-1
CSVEGSSGRSSYNEQFF
TGCAGCGTTGAAGGGTCTAGCGGGAGAAGCTCCTACAATGAGCAGTTCTTC
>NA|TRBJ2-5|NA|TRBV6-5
CASSYQGRETQYF
TGTGCCAGCAGTTATCAGGGGCGGGAGACCCAGTACTTC
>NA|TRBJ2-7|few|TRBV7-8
CASSLGRDRDEQYF
TGTGCCAGCAGCTTAGGGCGGGATCGCGACGAGCAGTACTTC
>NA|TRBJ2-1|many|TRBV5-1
CASSPQGPGDEQFF
TGCGCCAGCAGCCCACAGGGGCCGGGGGATGAGCAGTTCTTC
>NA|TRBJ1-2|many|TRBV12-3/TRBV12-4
CASRPTTPDYGYTF
TGTGCCAGCAGGCCTACCACTCCGGACTATGGCTACACCTTC
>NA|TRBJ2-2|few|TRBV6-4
CASSGGTSGELFF
TGTGCCAGCTCGGGTGGGACGTCCGGGGAGCTGTTTTTT
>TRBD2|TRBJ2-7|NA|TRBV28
CASRTSGAAYEQYF
TGTGCCAGCAGGACTAGCGGGGCTGCCTACGAGCAGTACTTC
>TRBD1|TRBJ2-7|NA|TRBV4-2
CASSLRQGHTYEQYF
TGTGCCAGCAGCCTTCGACAGGGGCACACCTACGAGCAGTACTTC
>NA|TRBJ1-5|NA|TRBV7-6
CASSRTADQPQHF
TGTGCCAGCTCCCGGACAGCTGATCAGCCCCAGCATTTT
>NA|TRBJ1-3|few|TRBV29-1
CSAQRSSGNTIYF
TGCAGCGCCCAAAGGAGCTCTGGAAACACCATATATTTT
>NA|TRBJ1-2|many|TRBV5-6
CASSFAGNGYTF
TGTGCCAGCAGCTTCGCAGGGAATGGCTACACCTTC
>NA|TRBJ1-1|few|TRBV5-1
CASSIRGQNTEAFF
TGCGCCAGCAGCATCAGGGGTCAGAACACTGAAGCTTTCTTT
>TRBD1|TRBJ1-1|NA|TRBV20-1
CSAKQGTSNTEAFF
TGCAGTGCTAAACAGGGGACGTCGAACACTGAAGCTTTCTTT
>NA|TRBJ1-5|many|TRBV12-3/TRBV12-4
CASSLQGEPQHF
TGTGCCAGCAGTCTACAGGGTGAGCCCCAGCATTTT
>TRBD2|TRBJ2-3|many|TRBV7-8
CASSLEAGGIDTQYF
TGTGCCAGCAGCTTAGAAGCGGGAGGGATTGATACGCAGTATTTT
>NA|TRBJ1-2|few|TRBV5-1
CASSPTDYYGYTF
TGCGCCAGCAGCCCGACAGACTACTATGGCTACACCTTC
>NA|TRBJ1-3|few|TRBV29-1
CSVEKMVGNTIYF
TGCAGCGTTGAGAAAATGGTTGGGAACACCATATATTTT
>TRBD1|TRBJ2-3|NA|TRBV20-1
CSARDPGQGTTDTQYF
TGCAGTGCTAGAGATCCGGGACAGGGGACCACAGATACGCAGTATTTT
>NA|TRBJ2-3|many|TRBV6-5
CASSYFLGGTDTQYF
TGTGCCAGCAGTTACTTCTTGGGGGGCACAGATACGCAGTATTTT
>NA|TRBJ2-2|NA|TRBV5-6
CASSPTENPETGELFF
TGTGCCAGCAGCCCGACAGAGAACCCCGAAACCGGGGAGCTGTTTTTT
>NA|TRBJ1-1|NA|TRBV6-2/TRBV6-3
CASSSGEANTEAFF
TGTGCCAGCAGTTCCGGGGAGGCCAACACTGAAGCTTTCTTT
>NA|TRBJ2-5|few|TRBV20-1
CSASNTGVTQYF
TGCAGTGCTAGTAACACTGGCGTTACCCAGTACTTC
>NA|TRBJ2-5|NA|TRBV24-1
CATSSTVQETQYF
TGTGCCACCAGTTCAACAGTCCAAGAGACCCAGTACTTC
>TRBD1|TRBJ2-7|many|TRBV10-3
CATLGQGYEQYF
TGTGCCACACTCGGACAGGGCTACGAGCAGTACTTC
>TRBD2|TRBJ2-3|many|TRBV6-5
CASSYLAGGTDTQYF
TGTGCCAGCAGTTATCTGGCGGGAGGGACAGATACGCAGTATTTT
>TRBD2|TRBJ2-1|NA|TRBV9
CASSPQFGTSVYNEQFF
TGTGCCAGCAGCCCCCAATTTGGGACTAGCGTATACAATGAGCAGTTCTTC
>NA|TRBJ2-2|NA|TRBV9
CASSVTGLSNTGELFF
TGTGCCAGCAGCGTAACAGGGCTCTCGAACACCGGGGAGCTGTTTTTT
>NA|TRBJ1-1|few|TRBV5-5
CASSPMEGQGNTEAFF
TGTGCCAGCAGCCCCATGGAGGGGCAGGGGAACACTGAAGCTTTCTTT
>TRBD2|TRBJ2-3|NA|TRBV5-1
CASSTLAGGEEDTKYF
TGCGCCAGCAGCACGTTAGCGGGGGGAGAGGAAGATACGAAGTATTTT
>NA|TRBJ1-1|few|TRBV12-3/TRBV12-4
CASRLRERNTEAFF
TGTGCCAGCAGGTTGAGGGAGAGGAACACTGAAGCTTTCTTT
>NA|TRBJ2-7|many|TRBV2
CASSQGTDYEQYF
TGTGCCAGCAGCCAAGGGACGGACTACGAGCAGTACTTC
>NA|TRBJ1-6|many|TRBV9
CASSAAPGNSPLHF
TGTGCCAGCAGCGCAGCCCCAGGGAATTCACCCCTCCACTTT
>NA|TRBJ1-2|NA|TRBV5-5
CASSPRLEGDGANYGYTF
TGTGCCAGCAGCCCACGGTTGGAAGGGGACGGAGCTAACTATGGCTACACCTTC
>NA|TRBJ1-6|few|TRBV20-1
CSARQTLSSYNSPLHF
TGCAGTGCTAGACAGACATTGAGCTCCTATAATTCACCCCTCCACTTT
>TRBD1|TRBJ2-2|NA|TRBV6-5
CASSYPPFPGQGVDGELFF
TGTGCCAGCAGTTACCCGCCGTTTCCTGGGCAGGGGGTGGACGGGGAGCTGTTTTTT
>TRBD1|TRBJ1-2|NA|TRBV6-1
CASRETGTGYGYTF
TGTGCCAGCAGGGAAACCGGGACAGGCTATGGCTACACCTTC
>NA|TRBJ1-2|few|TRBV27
CASSPLYGPRVNYGYTF
TGTGCCAGCAGCCCTCTCTATGGTCCGCGGGTGAACTATGGCTACACCTTC
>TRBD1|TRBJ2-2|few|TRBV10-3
CAISAGQGWAGELFF
TGTGCCATCAGTGCGGGACAGGGTTGGGCCGGGGAGCTGTTTTTT
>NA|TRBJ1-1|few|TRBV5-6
CASSLGTSTEAFF
TGTGCCAGCAGCTTAGGGACGAGTACTGAAGCTTTCTTT
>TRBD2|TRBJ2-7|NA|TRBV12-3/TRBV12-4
CASTIGLAGVYEQYF
TGTGCCAGCACCATCGGACTAGCGGGAGTCTACGAGCAGTACTTC
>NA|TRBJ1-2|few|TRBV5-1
CASSFWGGGYTF
TGCGCCAGCAGCTTTTGGGGTGGTGGCTACACCTTC
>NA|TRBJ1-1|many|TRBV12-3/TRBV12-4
CASSREAFF
TGTGCCAGCAGTCGGGAAGCTTTCTTT